The clone carrying this TCR beta chain was seen many times. The CDR3 totals 13 residues. CDR1 is MDHEN and CDR2 is SYDVKM in the germline V gene. Trimming pared 5 bases from V and 5 bases from J, leaving 10 bases between. TCRdb's table, derived via immunoSEQ multiplex PCR, lists solely in-frame clones and lacks some. The profile shows about 95,000 clones, 85% of them singletons. These data come from a study of control samples from healthy donors and cancer patients. The source material was blood. The sequence was collected from a man under 40 in good health. The rearrangement joins TRBV28 to TRBJ1-5, with D possibly TRBD1 on 6 matching bases. The CDR3 DNA is TGTGCCAGCAGTCTGACAGGAGATCAGCCCCAGCATTTT. Translating gives CASSLTGDQPQHF.